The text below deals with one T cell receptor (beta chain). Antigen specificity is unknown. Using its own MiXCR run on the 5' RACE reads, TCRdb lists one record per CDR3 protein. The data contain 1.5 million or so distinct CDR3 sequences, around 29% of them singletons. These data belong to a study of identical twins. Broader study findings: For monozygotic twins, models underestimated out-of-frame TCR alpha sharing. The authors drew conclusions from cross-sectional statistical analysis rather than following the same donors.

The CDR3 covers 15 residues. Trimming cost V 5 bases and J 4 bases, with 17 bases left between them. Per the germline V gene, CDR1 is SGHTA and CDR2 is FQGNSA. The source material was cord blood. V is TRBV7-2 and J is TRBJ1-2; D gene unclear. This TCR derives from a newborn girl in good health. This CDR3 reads CASSEAGWGSYGYTF. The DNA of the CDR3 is TGTGCCAGCAGCGAAGCGGGGTGGGGAAGCTATGGCTACACCTTC.